Below, 13 T cell receptor beta chains from the same sample are listed, as sequenced in a study of PD-1 blockade in classical Hodgkin lymphoma. All patients experienced relapse after autologous stem cell transplantation, and brentuximab vedotin exposure was variable. The table came from immunoSEQ multiplex PCR; TCRdb's copy has only in-frame clones and leaves some out. The sample has roughly 14,000 clones, 70% to 90% seen once. Source: peripheral blood mononuclear cells (PBMCs), taken at baseline. All receptors come from a human donor with classical Hodgkin lymphoma.

This clone was counted a single time. This CDR3 reads CASTDDTEAFF. As DNA, the CDR3 is TGTGCCAGCACAGACGACACTGAAGCTTTCTTT. The chain recombines TRBV6-1 with TRBJ1-1; no definite D call. V was shortened by 7 bases and J by 3 bases, with 6 bases between the two germline ends. The CDR3 is 11 amino acids. CDR1 is MNHNS, CDR2 SASEGT, per germline.

This clone was picked up one time. The rearrangement links TRBV5-4 to TRBJ1-3, with 8 bases that match TRBD1. The germline CDR1 and CDR2 sequences are SGHNT and YYREEE (reference sequence). Trimming removed 2 bases from V and 3 bases from J; junction bases left unmatched: 7. There are 16 residues in the CDR3. The DNA for the CDR3 is TGTGCCAGCAGCTTACAGAGGACAGGGATTGGAAACACCATATATTTT. It is translated as CASSLQRTGIGNTIYF.

This clone was counted only a few times. The rearrangement links TRBV6-5 to TRBJ2-6; D is undetermined. CDR1 is MNHEY, CDR2 SVGAGI, per germline. Trimming stripped 0 bases from V and 4 bases from J, with 7 bases between. This CDR3 contains 15 residues. CDR3 nucleotide sequence: TGTGCCAGCAGTTACTCCCTTTACGGGGCCAACGTCCTGACTTTC. It is translated as CASSYSLYGANVLTF.

The chain is built from TRBV27 and TRBJ2-1, with 9 positions matching TRBD2. This CDR3 is 14 amino acids long. The V segment lost 2 bases and the J segment 5 bases; nucleotides outside the gene matches: 1. Germline CDR1 MNHEY, CDR2 SMNVEV (reference sequence). In DNA form, the CDR3 reads TGTGCCAGCAGTTTAGGGACTAGCAACAATGAGCAGTTCTTC. Encoded protein: CASSLGTSNNEQFF.

The chain is built from TRBV7-7 and TRBJ2-3; 8 nucleotides line up with TRBD2. The V segment lost 6 bases and the J segment 1 base; nucleotides outside the gene matches: 9. Germline loops: CDR1 SSHAT, CDR2 FNYEAQ (reference sequence). CDR3 length: 16 amino acids. The CDR3 DNA is TGTGCCAGCAGTCCCTGGGGGCGGGGGGGCACAGATACGCAGTATTTT. Its translation: CASSPWGRGGTDTQYF.

V gene TRBV28 combines with J gene TRBJ2-1, with a possible D match to TRBD1 (5 bases). The length of the CDR3 is 16 residues. The V gene's germline CDR1 is MDHEN and CDR2 SYDVKM. V lost 4 bases to trimming and J lost 0 bases, with 13 bases between them. The CDR3 DNA sequence: TGTGCCAGCAGTTCCCTGGGGCAGGCCTCCTACAATGAGCAGTTCTTC. The encoded protein is CASSSLGQASYNEQFF.

The table lists this clone with a count of one. The V and J genes are TRBV14 and TRBJ1-2; D gene ambiguous. The CDR3 has 13 residues. Between the trimmed V and J ends, which lost 3 bases and 4 bases, there was a span of 9 bases. Germline V gives CDR1 SGHDN, CDR2 FVKESK. CDR3 in DNA: TGTGCCAGCAGCCACGGACCCTCCTATGGCTACACCTTC. It specifies CASSHGPSYGYTF.

The rearrangement uses TRBV6-6 and TRBJ2-7, with D maybe TRBD1 (6 bases). The CDR3 runs to 13 residues. Germline assignment: CDR1 MNHNY and CDR2 SVGAGI (reference sequence). V was clipped by 5 bases and J by 3 bases, with 11 bases between them. The CDR3 DNA reads TGTGCCAGCAGTCCGACAGGAGACTACGAGCAGTACTTC. The encoded protein is CASSPTGDYEQYF.

This clone was found a few times. The J gene is TRBJ1-2, the V gene TRBV21-1. TRBV21-1 is described as a pseudogene. This CDR3 has 13 amino acids. The CDR3 here is CASALRDNYGYTF. CDR3 DNA sequence: TGTGCCAGCGCCCTCCGGGACAACTATGGCTACACCTTC.

This sequence joins TRBV5-1 and TRBJ2-5; D not certain. This CDR3 is built from 16 residues. Trimming removed 1 base from V and 1 base from J, with 14 bases in between. Germline V lookup: CDR1 SGHRS, CDR2 YFSETQ. As DNA, the CDR3 is TGCGCCAGCAGCTTGAGAGTCCCGGCCATCCAAGAGACCCAGTACTTC. Its protein is CASSLRVPAIQETQYF.

The gene calls are TRBV30 and TRBJ2-3, with D tentatively TRBD1 or TRBD2 (5 bases each). The CDR3 is 13 amino acids. The V gene lost 0 bases and the J gene lost 12 bases, with 16 bases spanning the gap. Germline CDR1 reads GTSNPN; CDR2 reads SVGIG (reference sequence). The CDR3 loop reads CAWSVGVRDGQYF. In DNA, the CDR3 is TGTGCCTGGAGTGTTGGAGTCAGGGACGGTCAGTATTTT.

The rearrangement uses TRBV19 and TRBJ1-1; D uncertain. Between the trimmed V and J ends, which lost 3 bases and 5 bases, there was a span of 16 bases. CDR1 and CDR2 (germline): LNHDA, SQIVND (reference sequence). CDR3 size: 15 residues. CDR3 sequence (DNA): TGTGCCAGTAGTATCCTGTTCTCTGCGGCAACTGAAGCTTTCTTT. Translation: CASSILFSAATEAFF.

V is TRBV19 and J is TRBJ2-5; 8 positions match TRBD1. Unmatched junction bases numbered 7, after V lost 5 bases and J lost 5 bases. The CDR3 runs to 14 residues. CDR1 LNHDA and CDR2 SQIVND come from the germline V gene (reference sequence). As DNA, the CDR3 is TGTGCCAGTAGTTCCCGGGACAGGTCTGAGACCCAGTACTTC. Translated: CASSSRDRSETQYF.